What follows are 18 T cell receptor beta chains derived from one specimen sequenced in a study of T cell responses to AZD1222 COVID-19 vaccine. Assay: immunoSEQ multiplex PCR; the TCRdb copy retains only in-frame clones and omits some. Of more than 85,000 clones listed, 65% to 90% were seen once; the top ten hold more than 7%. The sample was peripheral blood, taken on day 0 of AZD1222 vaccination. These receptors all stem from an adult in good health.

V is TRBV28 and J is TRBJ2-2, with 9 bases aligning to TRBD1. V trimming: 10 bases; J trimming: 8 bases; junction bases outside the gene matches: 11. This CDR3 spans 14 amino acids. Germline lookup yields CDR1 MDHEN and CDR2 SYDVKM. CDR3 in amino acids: CAIPGTGKTGELFF. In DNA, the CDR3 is TGTGCCATCCCGGGGACAGGGAAAACTGGGGAGCTGTTTTTT.

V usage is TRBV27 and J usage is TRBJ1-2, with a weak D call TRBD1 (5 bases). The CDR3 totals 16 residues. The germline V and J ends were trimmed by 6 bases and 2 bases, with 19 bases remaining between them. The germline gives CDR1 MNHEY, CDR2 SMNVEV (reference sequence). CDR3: CASSPTSWQGNYGYTF. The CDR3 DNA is TGTGCCAGCAGCCCTACCAGTTGGCAGGGAAACTATGGCTACACCTTC.

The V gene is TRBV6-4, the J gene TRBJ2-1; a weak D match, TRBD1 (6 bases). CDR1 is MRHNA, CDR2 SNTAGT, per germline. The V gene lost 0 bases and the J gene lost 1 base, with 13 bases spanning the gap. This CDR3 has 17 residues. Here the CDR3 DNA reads TGTGCCAGCAGTGACTCCAGGAAGGGGGTTTCCTACAATGAGCAGTTCTTC. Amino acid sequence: CASSDSRKGVSYNEQFF.

The DNA of the CDR3 is TGTGCCAGCACTGACAGGGCCACCGGGGAGCTGTTTTTT. It is translated as CASTDRATGELFF. This chain links TRBV28 with TRBJ2-2; 7 bases match TRBD1. Germline CDR1 and CDR2: MDHEN and SYDVKM. V was clipped by 7 bases and J by 4 bases; unmatched bases: 3. The CDR3 sequence is 13 residues long.

The CDR3 is CASSSQGAYYGYTF. The CDR3 nucleotides are TGTGCCAGCAGTTCACAGGGGGCGTACTATGGCTACACCTTC. The chain recombines TRBV28 with TRBJ1-2; TRBD1 agrees at 9 bases. V shed 4 bases, J shed 3 bases, and the junction held 3 bases outside the gene matches. Germline V lookup: CDR1 MDHEN, CDR2 SYDVKM. The length of the CDR3 is 14 residues.

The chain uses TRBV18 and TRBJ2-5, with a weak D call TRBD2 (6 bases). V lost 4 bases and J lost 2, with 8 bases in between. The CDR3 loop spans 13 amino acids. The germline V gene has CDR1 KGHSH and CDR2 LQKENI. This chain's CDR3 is CASSLAAQETQYF. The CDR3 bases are TGTGCCAGCTCACTAGCGGCACAAGAGACCCAGTACTTC.

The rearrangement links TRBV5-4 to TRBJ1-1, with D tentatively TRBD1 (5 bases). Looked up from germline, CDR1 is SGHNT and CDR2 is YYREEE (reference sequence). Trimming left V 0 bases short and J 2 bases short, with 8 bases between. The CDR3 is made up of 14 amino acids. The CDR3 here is CASSLVQANTEAFF. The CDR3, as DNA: TGTGCCAGCAGCTTGGTACAGGCTAACACTGAAGCTTTCTTT.

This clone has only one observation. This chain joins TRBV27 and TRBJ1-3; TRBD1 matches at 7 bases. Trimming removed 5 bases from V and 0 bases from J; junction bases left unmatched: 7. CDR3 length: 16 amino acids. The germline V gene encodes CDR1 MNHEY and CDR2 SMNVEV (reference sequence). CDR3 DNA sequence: TGTGCCAGCAGTCTAGACAGGGACGGCTCTGGAAACACCATATATTTT. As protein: CASSLDRDGSGNTIYF.

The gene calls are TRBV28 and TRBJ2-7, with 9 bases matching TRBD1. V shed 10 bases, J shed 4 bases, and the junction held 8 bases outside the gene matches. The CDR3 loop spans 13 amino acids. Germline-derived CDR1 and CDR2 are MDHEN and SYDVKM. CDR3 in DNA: TGTGCCACTTGGGACAGGGTCCTTTACGAGCAGTACTTC. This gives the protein CATWDRVLYEQYF.

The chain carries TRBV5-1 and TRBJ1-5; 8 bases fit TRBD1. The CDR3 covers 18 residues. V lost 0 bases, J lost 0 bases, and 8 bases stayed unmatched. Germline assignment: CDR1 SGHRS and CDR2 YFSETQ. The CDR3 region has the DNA TGCGCCAGCAGCTTGGGGGACAGGTCGATAAATAGCAATCAGCCCCAGCATTTT. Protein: CASSLGDRSINSNQPQHF.

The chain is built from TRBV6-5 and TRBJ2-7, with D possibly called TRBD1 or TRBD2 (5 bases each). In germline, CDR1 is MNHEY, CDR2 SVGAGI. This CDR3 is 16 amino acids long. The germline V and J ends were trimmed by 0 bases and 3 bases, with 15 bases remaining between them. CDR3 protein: CASSYSRGPTFYEQYF. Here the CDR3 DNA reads TGTGCCAGCAGTTACTCCCGGGGCCCCACTTTCTACGAGCAGTACTTC.

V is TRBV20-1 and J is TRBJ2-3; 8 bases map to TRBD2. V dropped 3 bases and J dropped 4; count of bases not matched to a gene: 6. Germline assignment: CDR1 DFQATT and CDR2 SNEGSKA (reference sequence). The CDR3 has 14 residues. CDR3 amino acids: CSASSAGGADTQYF. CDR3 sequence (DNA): TGCAGTGCTAGTTCGGCGGGAGGCGCAGATACGCAGTATTTT.

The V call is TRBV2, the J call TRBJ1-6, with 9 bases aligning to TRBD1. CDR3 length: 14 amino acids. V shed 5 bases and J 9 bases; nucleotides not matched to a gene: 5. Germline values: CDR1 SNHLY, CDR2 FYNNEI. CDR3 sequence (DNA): TGTGCCAGCAGTCGGGACAGGGTGGGTTCACCCCTCCACTTT. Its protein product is CASSRDRVGSPLHF.

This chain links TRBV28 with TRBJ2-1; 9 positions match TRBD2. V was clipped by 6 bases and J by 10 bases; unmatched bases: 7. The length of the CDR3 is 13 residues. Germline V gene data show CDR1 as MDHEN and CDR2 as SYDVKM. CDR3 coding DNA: TGTGCCAGCAGCTCTAGCGGGATGATCGAGCAGTTCTTC. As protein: CASSSSGMIEQFF.

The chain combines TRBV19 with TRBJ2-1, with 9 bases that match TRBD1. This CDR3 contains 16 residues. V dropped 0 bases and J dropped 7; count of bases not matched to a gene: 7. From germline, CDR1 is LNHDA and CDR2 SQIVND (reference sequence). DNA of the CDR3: TGTGCCAGTAGTATAGATCTGGGACAGGGATGGAATGAGCAGTTCTTC. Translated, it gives CASSIDLGQGWNEQFF. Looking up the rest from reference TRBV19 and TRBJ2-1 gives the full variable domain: DGGITQSPKYLFRKEGQNVTLSCEQNLNHDAMYWYRQDPGQGLRLIYYSQIVNDFQKGDIAEGYSVSREKKESFPLTVTSAQKNPTAFYLCASSIDLGQGWNEQFFGPGTRLTVL.

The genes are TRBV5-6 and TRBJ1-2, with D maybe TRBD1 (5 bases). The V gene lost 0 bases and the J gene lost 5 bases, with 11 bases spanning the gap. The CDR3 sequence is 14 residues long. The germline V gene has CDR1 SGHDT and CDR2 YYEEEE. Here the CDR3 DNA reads TGTGCCAGCAGCTTGGGGCACTCAGGGTATGGCTACACCTTC. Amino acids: CASSLGHSGYGYTF.

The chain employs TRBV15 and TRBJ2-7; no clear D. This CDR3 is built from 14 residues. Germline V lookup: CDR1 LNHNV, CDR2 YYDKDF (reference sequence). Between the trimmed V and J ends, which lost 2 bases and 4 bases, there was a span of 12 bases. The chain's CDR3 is CATSRQPLGYEQYF. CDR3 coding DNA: TGTGCCACCAGCAGACAGCCTCTTGGGTACGAGCAGTACTTC.

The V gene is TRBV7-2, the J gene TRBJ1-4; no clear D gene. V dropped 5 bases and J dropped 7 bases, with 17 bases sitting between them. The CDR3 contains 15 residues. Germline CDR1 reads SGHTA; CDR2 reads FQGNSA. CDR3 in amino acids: CASSLLNLGGEKLFF. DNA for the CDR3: TGTGCCAGCAGCCTGCTTAATCTGGGCGGTGAAAAACTGTTTTTT.